A selection of T cell receptor beta chains follows, all from one sample in a study of T cell responses to AZD1222 COVID-19 vaccine. The repertoire was sequenced with immunoSEQ multiplex PCR; TCRdb's copy has only in-frame clones and lacks some. Of 150,000 or so clones in the sample, 85% to 95% were seen once. The source material was peripheral blood, sampled on day 0 of MenACWY control vaccination. The receptors come from an adult in good health. Both conserved end residues are part of each CDR3. Fields, in order: J gene, V gene, clone size, D gene, CDR3 protein, CDR3 DNA. D genes are given only for firm matches. Rows give clone size only sometimes, using once, few, many, or a class for an expanded clone.

TRBJ2-3,TRBV5-8,-,-,CASSTGDGGDLDTQYF,TGTGCCAGCAGCACCGGGGACGGCGGGGATCTGGATACGCAGTATTTT
TRBJ1-1,TRBV30,few,-,CAWSGAEAFF,TGTGCCTGGAGTGGGGCTGAAGCTTTCTTT
TRBJ1-2,TRBV3-1/TRBV3-2,few,TRBD1,CASSQLDRPSRTF,TGTGCCAGCAGCCAGCTGGACAGGCCCTCCAGGACCTTC
TRBJ2-7,TRBV6-5,-,TRBD1,CAGSGTGGVHEQYF,TGTGCCGGCTCAGGGACAGGTGGAGTCCACGAGCAGTACTTC
TRBJ1-2,TRBV5-1,-,TRBD1,CASRQGHYGYTF,TGCGCCAGCCGACAGGGTCACTATGGCTACACCTTC
TRBJ1-6,TRBV27,few,-,CASSLARVNSPLHF,TGTGCCAGCAGTTTAGCACGGGTCAATTCACCCCTCCACTTT
TRBJ2-4,TRBV6-5,-,-,CASSPGRRNIQYF,TGTGCCAGCAGTCCGGGACGGAGAAACATTCAGTACTTC
TRBJ2-7,TRBV29-1,-,-,CSVAEGRWYEQYF,TGCAGCGTGGCCGAGGGAAGGTGGTACGAGCAGTACTTC
TRBJ2-5,TRBV2,-,-,CASTNGRGTQYF,TGTGCCAGCACTAACGGTCGGGGGACCCAGTACTTC
TRBJ1-1,TRBV2,-,TRBD1,CASSDRDTEAFF,TGTGCCAGCAGCGACAGGGACACTGAAGCTTTCTTT
TRBJ2-1,TRBV2,-,-,CASRGQAGSYNEQFF,TGTGCCAGCAGGGGACAAGCTGGCTCCTACAATGAGCAGTTCTTC
TRBJ2-7,TRBV28,once,TRBD2,CASSRTTSGRVYEQYF,TGTGCCAGCAGCCGAACGACTAGCGGGAGGGTCTACGAGCAGTACTTC
TRBJ2-1,TRBV11-2,few,TRBD2,CASSLGRKVASGSYNEQFF,TGTGCCAGCAGCTTAGGGCGAAAGGTTGCTAGCGGGTCCTACAATGAGCAGTTCTTC
TRBJ1-2,TRBV27,-,TRBD1,CASSLDRAYGYTF,TGTGCCAGCAGTTTGGACAGGGCCTATGGCTACACCTTC
TRBJ1-1,TRBV3-1/TRBV3-2,-,-,CASSQERQTEAFF,TGTGCCAGCAGCCAAGAGAGGCAGACTGAAGCTTTCTTT
TRBJ2-7,TRBV24-1,-,TRBD1,CATSDPNRGSYEQYF,TGTGCCACCAGTGACCCTAACAGGGGTTCCTACGAGCAGTACTTC
TRBJ1-2,TRBV5-4,-,-,CASSPREDYGYTF,TGTGCCAGCAGCCCCAGGGAAGACTATGGCTACACCTTC
TRBJ1-2,TRBV5-4,once,TRBD1,CASSHSGTGAYGYTF,TGTGCCAGCAGCCATTCCGGGACAGGGGCATATGGCTACACCTTC
TRBJ1-5,TRBV6-2/TRBV6-3,-,-,CASSVGFYSNQPQHF,TGTGCCAGCAGCGTGGGATTTTATAGCAATCAGCCCCAGCATTTT
TRBJ2-3,TRBV3-1/TRBV3-2,-,-,CASSQAFPWVATADTQYF,TGTGCCAGCAGCCAAGCCTTCCCTTGGGTAGCGACGGCAGATACGCAGTATTTT
TRBJ2-3,TRBV11-3,-,-,CASSLGARADTQYF,TGTGCCAGCAGCTTAGGGGCTAGGGCAGATACGCAGTATTTT
TRBJ2-2,TRBV9,-,TRBD2,CASSLRAGGPAGELFF,TGTGCCAGCAGCCTTAGGGCGGGAGGGCCTGCCGGGGAGCTGTTTTTT
TRBJ2-1,TRBV7-9,-,-,CASSQGASGAPEQFF,TGTGCCAGCAGTCAGGGGGCTAGCGGGGCTCCTGAGCAGTTCTTC
TRBJ1-5,TRBV11-2,-,TRBD1,CASSRILDRGDQPQHF,TGTGCCAGCAGTCGCATCCTGGACAGGGGAGACCAGCCCCAGCATTTT
TRBJ2-1,TRBV6-2/TRBV6-3,-,TRBD2,CASSYGLAGGNEQFF,TGTGCCAGCAGTTACGGACTAGCGGGGGGTAATGAGCAGTTCTTC
TRBJ1-3,TRBV6-4,once,-,CASWGRLMTRLSGNTIYF,TGTGCCAGCTGGGGAAGATTAATGACTAGACTCTCTGGAAACACCATATATTTT
TRBJ1-4,TRBV18,-,-,CASSGGPNEKLFF,TGTGCCAGCTCAGGGGGGCCTAATGAAAAACTGTTTTTT
TRBJ1-1,TRBV10-1,-,-,CASSEYRMNTEAFF,TGCGCCAGCAGTGAATACAGGATGAACACTGAAGCTTTCTTT
TRBJ1-6,TRBV5-4,once,TRBD1,CASSFRDRVMWSYNSPLHF,TGTGCCAGCAGCTTCCGGGACAGGGTGATGTGGTCCTATAATTCACCCCTCCACTTT
TRBJ1-5,TRBV7-8,-,-,CASSLGTDRRLAYSNQPQHF,TGTGCCAGCAGCTTAGGGACCGACAGGAGGTTGGCTTATAGCAATCAGCCCCAGCATTTT
TRBJ1-1,TRBV10-2,-,-,CASSPAGSRYEAFF,TGCGCCAGCTCCCCCGCCGGAAGCAGGTATGAAGCTTTCTTT
TRBJ2-5,TRBV7-8,-,-,CASNEKGNREYQETQYF,TGTGCCAGCAACGAAAAGGGGAACAGGGAGTACCAAGAGACCCAGTACTTC
TRBJ1-4,TRBV12-5,-,-,CASGLVTGSEKLFF,TGTGCTAGTGGTTTGGTAACAGGGAGTGAAAAACTGTTTTTT
TRBJ2-2,TRBV10-3,-,-,CAISPNSNTGELFF,TGTGCCATCAGTCCTAACTCGAACACCGGGGAGCTGTTTTTT
TRBJ1-2,TRBV30,-,-,CAWSVHLHGNYGYTF,TGTGCCTGGAGTGTACACCTTCATGGCAACTATGGCTACACCTTC
TRBJ1-5,TRBV7-8,-,TRBD1,CASSPDRVSNQPQHF,TGTGCCAGCAGCCCGGACAGGGTGAGCAATCAGCCCCAGCATTTT
TRBJ1-6,TRBV6-1,-,-,CASSEEEGSNSPLHF,TGTGCCAGCAGTGAAGAGGAGGGAAGTAATTCACCCCTCCACTTT
TRBJ2-7,TRBV2,-,-,CASSEAMARGEQYF,TGTGCCAGCAGTGAAGCCATGGCGCGAGGCGAGCAGTACTTC
TRBJ1-1,TRBV28,few,-,CASSQWQNTEAFF,TGTGCCAGCAGTCAATGGCAAAACACTGAAGCTTTCTTT
TRBJ1-5,TRBV18,-,-,CASSPLDSNQPQHF,TGTGCCAGCTCACCCTTAGATAGCAATCAGCCCCAGCATTTT
TRBJ1-2,TRBV28,-,TRBD1,CASSGRGTGFGYGYTF,TGTGCCAGCAGTGGACGGGGGACAGGTTTTGGCTATGGCTACACCTTC
TRBJ2-7,TRBV9,-,-,CASSPKGDIGHYEQYF,TGTGCCAGCAGCCCCAAAGGGGACATTGGACACTACGAGCAGTACTTC
TRBJ2-1,TRBV5-1,-,-,CASSSEFPNEQFF,TGCGCCAGCAGCTCAGAATTCCCCAATGAGCAGTTCTTC
TRBJ2-7,TRBV2,-,-,CASRDGSSYEQYF,TGTGCCAGCAGGGACGGCAGCTCCTACGAGCAGTACTTC